This T cell receptor (beta chain) stems from a study of regulatory T cells in long-lasting Graves disease. Per germline, CDR1 SNHLY and CDR2 FYNNEI. The CDR3 runs to 14 residues. The ends lost 10 bases at V and 0 bases at J; junction bases unmatched: 5. The time point: newly diagnosed GD, antithyroid drugs for less than 3 months. RNA extracted from PBMCs served as the sequencing template. Arm-PCR of CDR3 regions and iRepertoire HTBI primers were the basis on which TCR beta libraries were built. One entry per CDR3 protein, called by TCRdb with MiXCR from the multiplex PCR reads. The sample consists of under 500,000 distinct CDR3 sequences, about 16% of them appearing once. About this clonotype: A much more abundant neighbour one base away suggests this may be a read error.

This same sample was also part of a study on T cells in Graves' hyperthyroidism and ophthalmopathy.

This clonotype was sampled from a woman under 40 with Graves disease. Sequences were derived from peripheral blood mononuclear cells (PBMCs), sampled at new diagnosis, from a patient treated with antithyroid drugs. The rearrangement uses TRBV2 and TRBJ2-7; 11 bases line up with TRBD2. For the CDR3, the DNA is TGTGCCACAGAGACTAGCGGGGCCTCCTACGAGCAGTACTTC. It yields the protein CATETSGASYEQYF.